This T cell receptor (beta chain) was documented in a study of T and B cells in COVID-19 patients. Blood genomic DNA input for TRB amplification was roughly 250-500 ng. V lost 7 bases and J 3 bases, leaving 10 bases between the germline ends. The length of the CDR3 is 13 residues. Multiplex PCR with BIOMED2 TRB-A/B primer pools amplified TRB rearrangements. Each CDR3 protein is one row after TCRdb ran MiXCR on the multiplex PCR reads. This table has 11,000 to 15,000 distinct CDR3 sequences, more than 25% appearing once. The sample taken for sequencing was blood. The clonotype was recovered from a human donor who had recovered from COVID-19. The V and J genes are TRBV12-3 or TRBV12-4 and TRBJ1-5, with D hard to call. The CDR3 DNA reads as TGTGCCAGCACATGGGCTTCCAATCAGCCCCAGCATTTT. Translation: CASTWASNQPQHF.